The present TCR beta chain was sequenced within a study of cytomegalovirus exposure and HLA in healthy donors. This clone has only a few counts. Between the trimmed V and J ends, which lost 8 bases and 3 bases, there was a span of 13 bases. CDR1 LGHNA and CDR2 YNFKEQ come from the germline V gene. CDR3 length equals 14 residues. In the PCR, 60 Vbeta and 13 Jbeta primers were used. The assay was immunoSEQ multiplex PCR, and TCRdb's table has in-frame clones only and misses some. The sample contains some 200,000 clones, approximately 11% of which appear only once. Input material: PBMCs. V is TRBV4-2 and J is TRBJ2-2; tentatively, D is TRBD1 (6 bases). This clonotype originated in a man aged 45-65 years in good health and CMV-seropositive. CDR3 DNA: TGTGCCAGCGGTCCAGGGGAAGACACCGGGGAGCTGTTTTTT. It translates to CASGPGEDTGELFF.